The clone carrying this TCR beta chain was counted at least ten times. Its antigen is still unknown. The data are from a study of T cell repertoires in cytomegalovirus infection. The overall study: From public TCR beta signatures came an indication of both CMV infection and matching HLA type.

One entry per CDR3 protein, called by TCRdb with MiXCR from the reads. The table records about 200,000 distinct CDR3 sequences, nearly 9.5% of them present only once. Points from the study as a whole: Cumulative frequency of public TCR beta families picked out carriers of CMV plus the relevant HLA. The study found HLA-C-restricted CMV-specific TCR beta clonotypes dominating the ex vivo response.

Sequencing input: PBMCs. The source of this sequence is a human donor in good health (CMV status not recorded). Some clones in this sample may be carry-over from other donors' samples.

The CDR3 DNA follows: TGTGCCAGCAGCTTCGGGACGGCGAACACTGAAGCTTTCTTT. Its translation: CASSFGTANTEAFF. This rearrangement joins TRBV7-2 to TRBJ1-1; a possible D gene is TRBD1 (5 bases). Trimming shortened V by 3 bases and J by 1 base, and 9 bases separated the two germline ends. Germline loops: CDR1 SGHTA, CDR2 FQGNSA. CDR3 length equals 14 residues.